The sequence of this T cell receptor beta chain was determined in a study of CD8+ T cells in alopecia areata. Study conclusions and caveats: Elevated clonality characterized lesional scalp relative to normal scalp, particularly in alopecia totalis/universalis.

About this clone itself: The antigen is not known.

As for treatment: oral pan-JAK inhibitor, 5-10 mg twice daily. Extracted RNA was reverse transcribed into cDNA, the sequencing template. The table came from immunoSEQ multiplex PCR; TCRdb's copy has only in-frame clones and leaves some out. The sample lists roughly 200,000 clones, roughly 53% occurring once. This CDR3 contains 14 residues. Germline V lookup: CDR1 SGDLS, CDR2 YYNGEE. J lost 2 bases, V lost 6 bases, and 7 bases had no gene match. Sample: CD8+ T cells sorted from blood, taken at week 24, from a patient treated with tofacitinib. The receptor's source is a human donor with alopecia areata. The chain carries TRBV9 and TRBJ1-1, with 7 bases lining up with TRBD1. The CDR3: CASNLGDRNTEAFF. DNA of the CDR3: TGTGCCAGCAACCTGGGGGACAGAAACACTGAAGCTTTCTTT.